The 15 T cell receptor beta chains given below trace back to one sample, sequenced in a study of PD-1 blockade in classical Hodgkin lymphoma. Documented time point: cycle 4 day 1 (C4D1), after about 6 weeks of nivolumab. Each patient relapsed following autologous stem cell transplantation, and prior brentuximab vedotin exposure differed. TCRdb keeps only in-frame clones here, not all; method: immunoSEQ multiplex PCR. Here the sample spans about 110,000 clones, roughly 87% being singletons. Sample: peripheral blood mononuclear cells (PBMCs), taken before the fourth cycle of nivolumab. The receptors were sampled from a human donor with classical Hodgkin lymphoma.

CDR3 sequence: CASSQVAPPAVNEQFF. Written as DNA, the CDR3 is TGCGCCAGCAGCCAAGTCGCACCCCCGGCGGTTAATGAGCAGTTCTTC. The genes are TRBV4-3 and TRBJ2-1; the D is unclear. From germline, CDR1 is LGHNA and CDR2 YSLEER. The V end lost 1 base, the J end lost 7 bases, and 17 bases lay between the germline ends. The CDR3 runs to 16 residues.

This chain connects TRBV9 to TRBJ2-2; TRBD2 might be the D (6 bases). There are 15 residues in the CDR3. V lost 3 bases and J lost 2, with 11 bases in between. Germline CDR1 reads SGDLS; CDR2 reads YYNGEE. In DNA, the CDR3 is TGTGCCAGCAGCGGGACTAATACTAACACCGGGGAGCTGTTTTTT. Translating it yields CASSGTNTNTGELFF. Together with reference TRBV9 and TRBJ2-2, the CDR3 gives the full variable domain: DSGVTQTPKHLITATGQRVTLRCSPRSGDLSVYWYQQSLDQGLQFLIQYYNGEERAKGNILERFSAQQFPDLHSELNLSSLELGDSALYFCASSGTNTNTGELFFGEGSRLTVL.

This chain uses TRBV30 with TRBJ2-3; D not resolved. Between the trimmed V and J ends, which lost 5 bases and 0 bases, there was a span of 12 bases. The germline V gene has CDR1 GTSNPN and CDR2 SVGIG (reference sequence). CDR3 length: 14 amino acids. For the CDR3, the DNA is TGTGCCTGGGCCGCTAAGATTAGCACAGATACGCAGTATTTT. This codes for CAWAAKISTDTQYF.

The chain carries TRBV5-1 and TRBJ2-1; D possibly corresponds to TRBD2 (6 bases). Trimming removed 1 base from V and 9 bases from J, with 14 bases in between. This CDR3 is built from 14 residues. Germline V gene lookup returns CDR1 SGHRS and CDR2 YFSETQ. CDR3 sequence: CASSLPGVSGEQFF. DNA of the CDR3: TGCGCCAGCAGCTTGCCGGGAGTGTCGGGTGAGCAGTTCTTC. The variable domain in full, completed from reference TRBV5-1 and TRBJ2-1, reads KAGVTQTPRYLIKTRGQQVTLSCSPISGHRSVSWYQQTPGQGLQFLFEYFSETQRNKGNFPGRFSGRQFSNSRSEMNVSTLELGDSALYLCASSLPGVSGEQFFGPGTRLTVL.

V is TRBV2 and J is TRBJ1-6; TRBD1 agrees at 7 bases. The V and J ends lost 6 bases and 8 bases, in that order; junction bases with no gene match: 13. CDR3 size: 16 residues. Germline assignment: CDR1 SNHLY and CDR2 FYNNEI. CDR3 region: CASRGQARIRDSPLHF. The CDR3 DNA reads TGTGCCAGCAGAGGACAGGCTCGGATCAGGGATTCACCCCTCCACTTT.

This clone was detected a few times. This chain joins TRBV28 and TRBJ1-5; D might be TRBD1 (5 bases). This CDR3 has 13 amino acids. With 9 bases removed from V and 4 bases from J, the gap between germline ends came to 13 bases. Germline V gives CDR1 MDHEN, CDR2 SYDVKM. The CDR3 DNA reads TGTGCCAGTCAGCATAGGGGAAATCAGCCCCAGCATTTT. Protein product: CASQHRGNQPQHF. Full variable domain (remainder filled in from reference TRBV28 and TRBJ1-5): DVKVTQSSRYLVKRTGEKVFLECVQDMDHENMFWYRQDPGLGLRLIYFSYDVKMKEKGDIPEGYSVSREKKERFSLILESASTNQTSMYLCASQHRGNQPQHFGDGTRLSIL.

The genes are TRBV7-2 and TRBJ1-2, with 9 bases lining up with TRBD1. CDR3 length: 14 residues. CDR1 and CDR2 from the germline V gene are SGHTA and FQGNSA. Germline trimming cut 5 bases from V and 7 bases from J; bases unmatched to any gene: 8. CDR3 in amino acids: CASSATTGGSGYTF. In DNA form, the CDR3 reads TGTGCCAGCAGCGCGACGACAGGGGGTAGTGGCTACACCTTC.

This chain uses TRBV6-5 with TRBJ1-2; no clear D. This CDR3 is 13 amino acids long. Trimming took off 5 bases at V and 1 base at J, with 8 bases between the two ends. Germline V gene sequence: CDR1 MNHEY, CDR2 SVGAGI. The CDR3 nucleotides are TGTGCCAGCAGTCAGATATATAACTATGGCTACACCTTC. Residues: CASSQIYNYGYTF.

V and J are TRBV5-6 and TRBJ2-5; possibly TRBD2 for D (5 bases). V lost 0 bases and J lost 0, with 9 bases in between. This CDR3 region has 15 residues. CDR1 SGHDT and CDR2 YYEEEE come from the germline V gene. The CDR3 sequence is CASSLGGLYQETQYF. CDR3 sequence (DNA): TGTGCCAGCAGCTTGGGCGGACTCTACCAAGAGACCCAGTACTTC.

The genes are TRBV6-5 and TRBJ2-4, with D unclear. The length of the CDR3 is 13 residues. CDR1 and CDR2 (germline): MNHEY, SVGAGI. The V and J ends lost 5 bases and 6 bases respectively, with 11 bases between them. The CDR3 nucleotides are TGTGCCAGCAGTAACCCCCCGGGAAACATTCAGTACTTC. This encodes CASSNPPGNIQYF.

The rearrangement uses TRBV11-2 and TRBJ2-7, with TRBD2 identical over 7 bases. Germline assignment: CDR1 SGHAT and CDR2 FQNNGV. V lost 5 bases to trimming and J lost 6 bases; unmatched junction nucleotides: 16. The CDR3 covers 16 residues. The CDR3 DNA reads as TGTGCCAGCAGCCGGGGGAGTGGGGGAGGGCCGGCCGAGCAGTACTTC. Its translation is CASSRGSGGGPAEQYF. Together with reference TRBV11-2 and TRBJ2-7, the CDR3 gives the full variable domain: EAGVAQSPRYKIIEKRQSVAFWCNPISGHATLYWYQQILGQGPKLLIQFQNNGVVDDSQLPKDRFSAERLKGVDSTLKIQPAKLEDSAVYLCASSRGSGGGPAEQYFGPGTRLTVT.

The CDR3 sequence is CASLAGREETQYF. The CDR3 region has the DNA TGTGCCAGCCTGGCCGGGAGGGAAGAGACCCAGTACTTC. The chain uses TRBV2 and TRBJ2-5; 8 nucleotides line up with TRBD2. V lost 8 bases to trimming and J lost 3 bases; unmatched junction nucleotides: 5. The germline gives CDR1 SNHLY, CDR2 FYNNEI. This CDR3 has 13 residues. The entire variable domain, with the rest obtained from reference TRBV2 and TRBJ2-5, is as follows: EPEVTQTPSHQVTQMGQEVILRCVPISNHLYFYWYRQILGQKVEFLVSFYNNEISEKSEIFDDQFSVERPDGSNFTLKIRSTKLEDSAMYFCASLAGREETQYFGPGTRLLVL.

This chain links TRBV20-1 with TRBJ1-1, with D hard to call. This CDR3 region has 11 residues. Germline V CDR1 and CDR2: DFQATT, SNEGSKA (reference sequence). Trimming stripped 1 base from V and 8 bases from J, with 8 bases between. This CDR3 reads CSARGPREAFF. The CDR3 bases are TGCAGTGCTAGAGGCCCCAGGGAAGCTTTCTTT.

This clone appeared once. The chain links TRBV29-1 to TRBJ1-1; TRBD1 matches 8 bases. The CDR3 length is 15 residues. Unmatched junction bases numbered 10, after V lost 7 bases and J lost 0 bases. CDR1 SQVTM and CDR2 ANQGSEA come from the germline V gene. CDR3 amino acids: CSAAGTGGMNTEAFF. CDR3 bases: TGCAGCGCAGCCGGGACAGGCGGAATGAACACTGAAGCTTTCTTT.

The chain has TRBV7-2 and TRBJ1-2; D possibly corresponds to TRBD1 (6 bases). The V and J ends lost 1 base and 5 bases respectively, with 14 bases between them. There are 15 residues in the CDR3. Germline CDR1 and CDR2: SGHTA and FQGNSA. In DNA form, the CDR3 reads TGTGCCAGCAGCTTAGAAGCGGGGGCGGGATATGGCTACACCTTC. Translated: CASSLEAGAGYGYTF. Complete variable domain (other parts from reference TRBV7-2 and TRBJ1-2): GAGVSQSPSNKVTEKGKDVELRCDPISGHTALYWYRQSLGQGLEFLIYFQGNSAPDKSGLPSDRFSAERTGGSVSTLTIQRTQQEDSAVYLCASSLEAGAGYGYTFGSGTRLTVV.